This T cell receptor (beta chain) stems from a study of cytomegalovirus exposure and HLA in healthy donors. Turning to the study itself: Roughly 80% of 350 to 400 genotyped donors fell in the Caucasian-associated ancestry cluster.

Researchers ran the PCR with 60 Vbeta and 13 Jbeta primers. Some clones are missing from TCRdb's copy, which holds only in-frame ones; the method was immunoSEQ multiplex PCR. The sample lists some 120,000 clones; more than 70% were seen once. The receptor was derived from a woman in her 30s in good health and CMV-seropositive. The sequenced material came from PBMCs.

The CDR3 region is CASSLGQGAWNQPQHF. CDR3 DNA sequence: TGTGCCAGCAGTTTGGGACAGGGGGCTTGGAATCAGCCCCAGCATTTT. The rearrangement links TRBV28 to TRBJ1-5; the match to TRBD1 covers 12 bases. The germline V gene encodes CDR1 MDHEN and CDR2 SYDVKM. Trimming took 3 bases from V and 4 from J; bases not matched to a gene: 4. CDR3 length equals 16 residues.